Here is one T cell receptor (beta chain) with its context. V was pared by 0 bases and J by 3 bases, with 11 bases between. The CDR3 length is 15 residues. Germline values: CDR1 LNHNV, CDR2 YYDKDF (reference sequence). These data are taken from a study of blood T cell repertoires in COVID-19. Overall study context: The samples span acute and convalescent COVID-19 from the United States, Italy and Spain. T cells, B-cell-depleted T cells, or PBMCs supplied cDNA or gDNA.

Source study methods: Amplification from reference gene primers served as the basis for estimated nucleated cell counts. The data were produced by immunoSEQ multiplex PCR, yet TCRdb's version contains in-frame clones alone and is incomplete. V and J calls and clone size are as listed in that table; D and trimming were resolved from the DNA. Among roughly 130,000 clones listed, roughly 83% were seen once. The V call is TRBV15, the J call TRBJ2-5; D might be TRBD2 (5 bases). The source is a woman under 40 who had recovered from COVID-19. The sample comprised peripheral blood. The CDR3 region is CATSRDRGFEETQYF. The CDR3, as DNA: TGTGCCACCAGCAGAGATCGGGGATTCGAAGAGACCCAGTACTTC.